These T cell receptor beta chains were read from a single sample in a study of tumor-infiltrating lymphocytes in primary liver carcinoma. Via MiXCR, TCRdb re-called the multiplex PCR reads, giving one row per CDR3 protein. Here the sample spans around 210,000 distinct CDR3 sequences, roughly two thirds being singletons. The sequenced material came from peripheral blood. The receptors stem from an older woman with primary liver carcinoma and hepatitis B virus infection. Each CDR3 is given with its conserved first and last residue. The order of the fields is clone size, J gene, V gene, D gene, CDR3 length, CDR3 DNA, CDR3 protein. D genes are given only for firm matches. Only some rows state a clone size, as once, few, many or a class for expanded clones.

abundance: .; j_gene: TRBJ2-5; v_gene: TRBV11-1; d_gene: TRBD1; len: 18; CDR3nt: TGTGCCAGCAGCTCCCGGGACAGGGGTCTTGGGTTACAAGAGACCCAGTACTTC; CDR3aa: CASSSRDRGLGLQETQYF
abundance: once; j_gene: TRBJ2-1; v_gene: TRBV11-1; d_gene: .; len: 13; CDR3nt: TGTGCCAGCAGCCGAGGGGGTGCGATTGAGCTGTTCTTC; CDR3aa: CASSRGGAIELFF
abundance: many; j_gene: TRBJ2-7; v_gene: TRBV6-5; d_gene: TRBD2; len: 14; CDR3nt: TGTGCCAGCAGCCGGACTAGCGGGACTCACGAGCAGTACTTC; CDR3aa: CASSRTSGTHEQYF
abundance: once; j_gene: TRBJ2-3; v_gene: TRBV11-3; d_gene: .; len: 15; CDR3nt: TGTACCAGCAGCCCCGGACTTAGCGGCACAGATACGCAGTATTTT; CDR3aa: CTSSPGLSGTDTQYF
abundance: many; j_gene: TRBJ1-1; v_gene: TRBV6-2/TRBV6-3; d_gene: .; len: 14; CDR3nt: TGTGCCAGCAGTTACCAACAGAAGAACACTGAAGCTTTCTTT; CDR3aa: CASSYQQKNTEAFF
abundance: .; j_gene: TRBJ1-5; v_gene: TRBV11-2; d_gene: .; len: 13; CDR3nt: TGTACCAGCAGCTTAGAGAGGAATCAGCCCCAGCATTTT; CDR3aa: CTSSLERNQPQHF
abundance: many; j_gene: TRBJ2-7; v_gene: TRBV4-1; d_gene: .; len: 15; CDR3nt: TGCGCCAGCAGCCAAGTTGTCCCAAGCTCCTACGAGCAGTACTTC; CDR3aa: CASSQVVPSSYEQYF
abundance: .; j_gene: TRBJ2-5; v_gene: TRBV11-1; d_gene: .; len: 16; CDR3nt: TGTGCCAGCACCTTCGACTCGACAGAGCCTCAAGAGACCCAGTACTTC; CDR3aa: CASTFDSTEPQETQYF
abundance: .; j_gene: TRBJ2-1; v_gene: TRBV11-3; d_gene: TRBD2; len: 17; CDR3nt: TGTGCTAGCAGCTTACGGACTAGCGGGTGGGGGTACAATGAGCAGTTCTTC; CDR3aa: CASSLRTSGWGYNEQFF
abundance: many; j_gene: TRBJ2-3; v_gene: TRBV6-2/TRBV6-3; d_gene: .; len: 12; CDR3nt: TGTGCCAGCAGTGACTTACTAGATACGCAGTATTTT; CDR3aa: CASSDLLDTQYF
abundance: many; j_gene: TRBJ2-5; v_gene: TRBV12-3/TRBV12-4; d_gene: TRBD1; len: 15; CDR3nt: TGTGCCAGCAGTTTCCTGGCAGGGGGCGCAGAGACCCAGTACTTC; CDR3aa: CASSFLAGGAETQYF
abundance: .; j_gene: TRBJ1-1; v_gene: TRBV11-1; d_gene: TRBD1; len: 14; CDR3nt: TGTGCCAGCACCCAGGGACAGAAGAACACTGAAGCTTTCTTT; CDR3aa: CASTQGQKNTEAFF
abundance: .; j_gene: TRBJ2-3; v_gene: TRBV11-1; d_gene: TRBD1; len: 14; CDR3nt: TGTGCCAGCAGCTTAATCAGGGGGACAGATATGCTGTATTTT; CDR3aa: CASSLIRGTDMLYF
abundance: .; j_gene: TRBJ1-4; v_gene: TRBV5-1; d_gene: TRBD1; len: 15; CDR3nt: TGCGCCAGCAGCTTGGAGGACAGGGTTTGGGAAAAACTGTTTTTT; CDR3aa: CASSLEDRVWEKLFF
abundance: few; j_gene: TRBJ2-3; v_gene: TRBV10-3; d_gene: .; len: 12; CDR3nt: TGTGCCACCCTGGGGCCCACAGATACGCAGTATTTT; CDR3aa: CATLGPTDTQYF
abundance: few; j_gene: TRBJ1-5; v_gene: TRBV10-3; d_gene: TRBD1; len: 14; CDR3nt: TGTGCCATCACCAGTGACAGGGATGGCCAGCCCCAGCATTTT; CDR3aa: CAITSDRDGQPQHF
abundance: .; j_gene: TRBJ2-3; v_gene: TRBV11-2; d_gene: .; len: 15; CDR3nt: TGTACCAGCAGCTTAGGGGGCGGGAGCACAGCTACGCAGTATTTT; CDR3aa: CTSSLGGGSTATQYF
abundance: few; j_gene: TRBJ1-2; v_gene: TRBV28; d_gene: TRBD1; len: 14; CDR3nt: TGTGCCAGCAGCCAAGGGGGCAGGGACTATGGCTACACCTTC; CDR3aa: CASSQGGRDYGYTF
abundance: .; j_gene: TRBJ2-2; v_gene: TRBV11-2; d_gene: .; len: 11; CDR3nt: TGTGCCGGCAGCCCTACCGGGGAGATGTTTTTT; CDR3aa: CAGSPTGEMFF
abundance: few; j_gene: TRBJ2-3; v_gene: TRBV11-3; d_gene: .; len: 14; CDR3nt: TGTGCCGGTAGGAGAGGATTGGGCACAGATACGCAGTATTTT; CDR3aa: CAGRRGLGTDTQYF
abundance: .; j_gene: TRBJ2-1; v_gene: TRBV11-2; d_gene: TRBD2; len: 15; CDR3nt: TGTGCCAGCAGTCCGCTCGGGGGGCTAGCGGGAGCCCGGTTCTTC; CDR3aa: CASSPLGGLAGARFF
abundance: .; j_gene: TRBJ2-1; v_gene: TRBV6-1; d_gene: .; len: 17; CDR3nt: TGTGCCAGCAGTGTCTCCCTAGCCGCGACAAGCACCAATGAGCAGTTCTTC; CDR3aa: CASSVSLAATSTNEQFF
abundance: .; j_gene: TRBJ1-6; v_gene: TRBV5-1; d_gene: .; len: 15; CDR3nt: TGCGCCAGCAGCTTGGCCGTGCAGGGTACTTCACCCCTCCACTTT; CDR3aa: CASSLAVQGTSPLHF
abundance: .; j_gene: TRBJ1-2; v_gene: TRBV7-9; d_gene: .; len: 14; CDR3nt: TGTGCCAGAAGCGGAGCTCCACGGATCTATGGCTACACCTTC; CDR3aa: CARSGAPRIYGYTF
abundance: .; j_gene: TRBJ2-1; v_gene: TRBV11-2; d_gene: TRBD1; len: 14; CDR3nt: TGTGCCAGCAGTGGGGGACAGGGACACAATGAGCAGTTCTTC; CDR3aa: CASSGGQGHNEQFF
abundance: .; j_gene: TRBJ1-6; v_gene: TRBV21-1; d_gene: .; len: 19; CDR3nt: TGTGCCAGCAGCGATCCGGGACAGGGCTACCGAGCTTATAATTCACCCCTCCACTTT; CDR3aa: CASSDPGQGYRAYNSPLHF
abundance: few; j_gene: TRBJ2-1; v_gene: TRBV12-3/TRBV12-4; d_gene: TRBD2; len: 16; CDR3nt: TGTGCCAGCAGGCTTCTACTAGCGGCCGGCTACAATGAGCAGTTCTTC; CDR3aa: CASRLLLAAGYNEQFF
abundance: .; j_gene: TRBJ2-1; v_gene: TRBV5-1; d_gene: .; len: 14; CDR3nt: TGCGCCGGCAGCTTGGATATACAGTACAATGAGCAGTTCTTC; CDR3aa: CAGSLDIQYNEQFF
abundance: .; j_gene: TRBJ1-1; v_gene: TRBV11-3; d_gene: .; len: 15; CDR3nt: TGTGCCAACAGCTTAAGTGACAACCAGAACACTGAAGCTTTCTTT; CDR3aa: CANSLSDNQNTEAFF
abundance: .; j_gene: TRBJ1-2; v_gene: TRBV30; d_gene: .; len: 13; CDR3nt: TGTGCCTGGAGTAATTCAAATGATCGAGGCTACACCTTC; CDR3aa: CAWSNSNDRGYTF
abundance: once; j_gene: TRBJ2-1; v_gene: TRBV11-2; d_gene: .; len: 15; CDR3nt: TGTGCCAGCAGCTTAATCCTGAGCTCCTTCAATGAGCAGTTCTTC; CDR3aa: CASSLILSSFNEQFF
abundance: few; j_gene: TRBJ1-5; v_gene: TRBV7-8; d_gene: .; len: 16; CDR3nt: TGTGCCAGCAGCCCCTCGGCGGGGGGAGGAGAACAGCCCCAGCATTTT; CDR3aa: CASSPSAGGGEQPQHF
abundance: .; j_gene: TRBJ2-1; v_gene: TRBV11-3; d_gene: .; len: 14; CDR3nt: TGCGCCAGCAGCCCACAGGGAATATACAAAGAGCAGTTCTTC; CDR3aa: CASSPQGIYKEQFF
abundance: .; j_gene: TRBJ1-2; v_gene: TRBV12-3/TRBV12-4; d_gene: .; len: 13; CDR3nt: TGTGCCAGCACTACCAACAGGAACTATGGCTACACCTTC; CDR3aa: CASTTNRNYGYTF
abundance: once; j_gene: TRBJ2-3; v_gene: TRBV29-1; d_gene: TRBD2; len: 18; CDR3nt: TGCAGCGTCCTAAAATTCCTCGGGACTAGCGGCAGCACAGATGCGCAGTATTTT; CDR3aa: CSVLKFLGTSGSTDAQYF
abundance: .; j_gene: TRBJ1-6; v_gene: TRBV11-2; d_gene: TRBD1; len: 14; CDR3nt: TGTGCCAGCAGCTTACAGGGGGCGAATTCACCCCTCCACTTT; CDR3aa: CASSLQGANSPLHF
abundance: .; j_gene: TRBJ1-2; v_gene: TRBV29-1; d_gene: .; len: 13; CDR3nt: TGCAGCTCCGTTCGAGACAGCACGGACGGCTACACCTTC; CDR3aa: CSSVRDSTDGYTF
abundance: once; j_gene: TRBJ1-2; v_gene: TRBV3-1; d_gene: .; len: 13; CDR3nt: TGTGCCAGCAGCCCAACGGGACTCTATGGCTACACCTTC; CDR3aa: CASSPTGLYGYTF
abundance: .; j_gene: TRBJ2-3; v_gene: TRBV5-4; d_gene: .; len: 13; CDR3nt: TGTGCCAGCAGTTTGACGGTTAAAGATACGCAGTATTTT; CDR3aa: CASSLTVKDTQYF
abundance: .; j_gene: TRBJ1-3; v_gene: TRBV11-3; d_gene: TRBD1; len: 17; CDR3nt: TGTGCCAGCAGGATTACAGGGGCATTCACTCCTGGAAACACCATATATTTT; CDR3aa: CASRITGAFTPGNTIYF
abundance: .; j_gene: TRBJ2-5; v_gene: TRBV7-9; d_gene: TRBD2; len: 18; CDR3nt: TGTGCCAGCAGCTTTTGGAGGACTAGCGGGAGCTGGGGAGAGACCCAGTACTTT; CDR3aa: CASSFWRTSGSWGETQYF
abundance: .; j_gene: TRBJ2-3; v_gene: TRBV5-1; d_gene: TRBD2; len: 17; CDR3nt: TGCGCCAGCAGCTTAACTAGCGGGAGTTTTGCCACAGATACGCAGTATTTT; CDR3aa: CASSLTSGSFATDTQYF
abundance: many; j_gene: TRBJ1-4; v_gene: TRBV30; d_gene: .; len: 13; CDR3nt: TGTGCCTGGAGACAGACAGCTAATGAAAAACTGTTTTTT; CDR3aa: CAWRQTANEKLFF
abundance: many; j_gene: TRBJ2-1; v_gene: TRBV11-2; d_gene: TRBD2; len: 14; CDR3nt: TGTGCCAGCAGCAAAACTAGCGACTACAATGAGCAGTTCTTC; CDR3aa: CASSKTSDYNEQFF
abundance: .; j_gene: TRBJ1-4; v_gene: TRBV29-1; d_gene: .; len: 14; CDR3nt: TGCAGCGTTGCAGGAGTTGCGGGGGATGATGAACTGTTTTTT; CDR3aa: CSVAGVAGDDELFF
abundance: many; j_gene: TRBJ1-2; v_gene: TRBV6-5; d_gene: .; len: 15; CDR3nt: TGTGCCAGCAAGCTAATAGGGGGTCCCAGGAATGGCTACACCTTC; CDR3aa: CASKLIGGPRNGYTF
abundance: .; j_gene: TRBJ2-3; v_gene: TRBV6-4; d_gene: .; len: 14; CDR3nt: TGTGCCAGCAGTGCAGTTGCAGGCACAGATACGCAGTATTTT; CDR3aa: CASSAVAGTDTQYF
abundance: .; j_gene: TRBJ2-2; v_gene: TRBV6-5; d_gene: .; len: 17; CDR3nt: TGTGCCAGCAGCCTGGTAGGAGGACACTCGAACACCGGGGAACTGTTTTTT; CDR3aa: CASSLVGGHSNTGELFF
abundance: once; j_gene: TRBJ2-2; v_gene: TRBV5-1; d_gene: .; len: 15; CDR3nt: TGCGCCAGCAGCCCTTGGACAGCGAACACCGGGGAGCTGTTTTTT; CDR3aa: CASSPWTANTGELFF
abundance: .; j_gene: TRBJ2-3; v_gene: TRBV4-2; d_gene: .; len: 18; CDR3nt: TGTGCCAGCAGCCAATTAGGGCTAGCGACAGTCAGCACAGATACGCAGTATTTT; CDR3aa: CASSQLGLATVSTDTQYF
abundance: few; j_gene: TRBJ2-2; v_gene: TRBV7-8; d_gene: TRBD2; len: 16; CDR3nt: TGTGCCAGCAGGGAAGGACTAGCGGGAGAGGCCGGGGAGCTGTTTTTT; CDR3aa: CASREGLAGEAGELFF
abundance: .; j_gene: TRBJ2-4; v_gene: TRBV5-1; d_gene: TRBD2; len: 17; CDR3nt: TGCCCCAGCAGCCTAGGGACTAGCGGGATAGCCAAAAACATTCAGTACTTC; CDR3aa: CPSSLGTSGIAKNIQYF
abundance: many; j_gene: TRBJ2-2; v_gene: TRBV11-2; d_gene: .; len: 15; CDR3nt: TGTGCCAGCAGCCCCCGTTCTGGGGGCTCCGGGGAGCTGTTTTTT; CDR3aa: CASSPRSGGSGELFF
abundance: many; j_gene: TRBJ1-5; v_gene: TRBV4-2; d_gene: TRBD1; len: 15; CDR3nt: TGTGCCAGCAGCCACAAGACAGGGGAGGTTCAGCCCCAGCATTTT; CDR3aa: CASSHKTGEVQPQHF